The entry below describes one TCR beta chain. The antigen is undetermined. PCR employed 60 Vbeta and 13 Jbeta primers. The assay was immunoSEQ multiplex PCR, and TCRdb's table has in-frame clones only and misses some. The table lists about 180,000 clones, more than 75% of them singletons. This entry comes from a study of cytomegalovirus exposure and HLA in healthy donors. Looking at the study overall: HLA-typed donors contributed about 85 million unique TCRs, which were held in an early data release.

The study, taken as a whole, reports: Analysis performed later found around 15,000 TCR beta sequences associated with HLA alleles at 0.05 false discovery rate. Prior analysis indicated that the majority of TCR beta V segments exhibited productivity approximately 87% or approximately 30% of the time.

The CDR3 consists of 15 residues. Germline CDR1 reads MDHEN; CDR2 reads SYDVKM. The ends were cut back, 3 bases at V and 1 base at J, with 11 bases in the middle. The TCR sequence derives from a man aged 35-49 years in good health and CMV-seronegative. Sequenced sample: PBMCs. This chain links TRBV28 with TRBJ2-3, with a possible D match to TRBD2 (6 bases). CDR3 in DNA: TGTGCCAGCAGTTTCTCGGGAGTGGGCACAGATACGCAGTATTTT. Amino acid sequence: CASSFSGVGTDTQYF.